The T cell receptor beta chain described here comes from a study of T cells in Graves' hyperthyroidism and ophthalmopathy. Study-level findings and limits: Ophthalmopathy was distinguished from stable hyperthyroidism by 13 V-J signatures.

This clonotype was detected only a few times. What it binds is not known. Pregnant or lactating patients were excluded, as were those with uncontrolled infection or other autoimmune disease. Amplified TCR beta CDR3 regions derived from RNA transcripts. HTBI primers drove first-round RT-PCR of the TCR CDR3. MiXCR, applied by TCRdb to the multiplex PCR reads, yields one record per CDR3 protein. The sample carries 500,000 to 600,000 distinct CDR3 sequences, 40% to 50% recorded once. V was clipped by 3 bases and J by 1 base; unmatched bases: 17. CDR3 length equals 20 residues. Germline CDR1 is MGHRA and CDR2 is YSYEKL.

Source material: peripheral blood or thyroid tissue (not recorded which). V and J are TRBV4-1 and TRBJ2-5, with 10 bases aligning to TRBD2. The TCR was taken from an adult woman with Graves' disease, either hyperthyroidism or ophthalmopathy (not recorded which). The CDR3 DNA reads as TGCGCCAGCAGCCAGGAGGGGGCTAGCGGGAGTCGGGGCCCCCAAGAGACCCAGTACTTC. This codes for CASSQEGASGSRGPQETQYF.